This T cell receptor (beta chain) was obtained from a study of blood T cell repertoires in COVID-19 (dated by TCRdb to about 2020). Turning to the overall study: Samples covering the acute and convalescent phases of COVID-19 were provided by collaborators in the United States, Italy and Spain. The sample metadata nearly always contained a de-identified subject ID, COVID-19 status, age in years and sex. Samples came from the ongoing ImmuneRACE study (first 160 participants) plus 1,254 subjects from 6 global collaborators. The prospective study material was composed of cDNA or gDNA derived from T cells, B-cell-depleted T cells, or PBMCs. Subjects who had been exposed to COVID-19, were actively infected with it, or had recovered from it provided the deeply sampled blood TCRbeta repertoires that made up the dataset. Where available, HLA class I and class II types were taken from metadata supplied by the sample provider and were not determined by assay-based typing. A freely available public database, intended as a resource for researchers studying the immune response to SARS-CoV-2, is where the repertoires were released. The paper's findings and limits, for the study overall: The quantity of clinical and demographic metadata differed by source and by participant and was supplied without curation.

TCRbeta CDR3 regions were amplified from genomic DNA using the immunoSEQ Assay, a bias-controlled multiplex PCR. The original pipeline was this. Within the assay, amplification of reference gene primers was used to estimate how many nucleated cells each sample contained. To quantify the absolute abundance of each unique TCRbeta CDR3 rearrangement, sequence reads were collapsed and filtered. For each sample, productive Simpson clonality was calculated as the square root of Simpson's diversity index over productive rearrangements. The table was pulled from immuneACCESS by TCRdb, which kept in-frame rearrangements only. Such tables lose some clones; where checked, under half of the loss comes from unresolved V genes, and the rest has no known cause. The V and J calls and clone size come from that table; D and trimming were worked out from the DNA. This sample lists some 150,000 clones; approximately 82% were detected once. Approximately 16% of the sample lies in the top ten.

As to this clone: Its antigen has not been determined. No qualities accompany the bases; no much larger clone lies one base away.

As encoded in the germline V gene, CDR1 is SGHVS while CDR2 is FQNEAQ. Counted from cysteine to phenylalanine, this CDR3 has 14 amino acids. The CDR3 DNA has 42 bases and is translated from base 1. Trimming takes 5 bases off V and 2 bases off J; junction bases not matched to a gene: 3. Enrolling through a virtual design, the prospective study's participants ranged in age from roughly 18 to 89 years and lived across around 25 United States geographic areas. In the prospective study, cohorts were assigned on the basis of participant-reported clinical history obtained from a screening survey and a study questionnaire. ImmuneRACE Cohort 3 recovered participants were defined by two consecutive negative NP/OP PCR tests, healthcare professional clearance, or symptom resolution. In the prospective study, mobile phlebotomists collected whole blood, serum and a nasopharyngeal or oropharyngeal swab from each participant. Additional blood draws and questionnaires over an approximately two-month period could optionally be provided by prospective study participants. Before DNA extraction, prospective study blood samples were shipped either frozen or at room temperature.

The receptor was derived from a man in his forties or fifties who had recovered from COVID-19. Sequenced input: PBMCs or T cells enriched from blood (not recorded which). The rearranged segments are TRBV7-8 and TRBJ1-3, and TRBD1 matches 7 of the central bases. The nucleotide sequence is TGTGCCAGCAGCATCGGGACAGCTGGAAACACCATATATTTT. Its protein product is CASSIGTAGNTIYF.